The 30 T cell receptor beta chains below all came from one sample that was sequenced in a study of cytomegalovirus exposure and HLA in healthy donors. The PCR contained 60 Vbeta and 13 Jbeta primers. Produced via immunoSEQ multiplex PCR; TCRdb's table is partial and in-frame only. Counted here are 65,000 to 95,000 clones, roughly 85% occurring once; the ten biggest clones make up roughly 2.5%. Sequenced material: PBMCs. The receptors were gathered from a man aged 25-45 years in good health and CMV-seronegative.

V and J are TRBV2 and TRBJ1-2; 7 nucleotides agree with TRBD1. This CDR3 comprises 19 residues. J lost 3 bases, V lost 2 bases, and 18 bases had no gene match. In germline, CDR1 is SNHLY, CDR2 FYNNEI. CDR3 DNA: TGTGCCAGCAGTGAAAATTCTGACAGGGAGGCCCAAGCTGACTATGGCTACACCTTC. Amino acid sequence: CASSENSDREAQADYGYTF.

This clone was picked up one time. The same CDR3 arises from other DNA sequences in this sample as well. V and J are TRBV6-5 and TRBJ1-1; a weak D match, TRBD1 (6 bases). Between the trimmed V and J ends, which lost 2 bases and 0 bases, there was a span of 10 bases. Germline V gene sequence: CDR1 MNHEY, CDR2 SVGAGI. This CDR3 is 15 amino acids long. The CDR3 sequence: CASSYGDRLNTEAFF. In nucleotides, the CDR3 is TGTGCCAGCAGTTACGGAGACAGGTTGAACACTGAAGCTTTCTTT.

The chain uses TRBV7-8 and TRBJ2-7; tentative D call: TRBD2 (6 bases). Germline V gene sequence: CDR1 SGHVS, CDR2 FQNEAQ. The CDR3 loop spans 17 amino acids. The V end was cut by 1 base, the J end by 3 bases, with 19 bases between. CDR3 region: CASSLEGGGTSLYEQYF. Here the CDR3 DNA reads TGTGCCAGCAGCTTAGAGGGAGGCGGGACCTCGCTCTACGAGCAGTACTTC.

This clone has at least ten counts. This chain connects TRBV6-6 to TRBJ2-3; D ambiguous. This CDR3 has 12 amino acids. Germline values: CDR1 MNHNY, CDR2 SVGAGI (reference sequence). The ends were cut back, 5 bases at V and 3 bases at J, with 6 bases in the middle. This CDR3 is CASSPETDTQYF. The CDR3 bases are TGTGCCAGCAGTCCAGAAACAGATACGCAGTATTTT.

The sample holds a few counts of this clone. CDR3 amino acids: CASSLRGPGEQYF. CDR3 coding DNA: TGTGCCAGCAGCTTAAGGGGGCCGGGCGAGCAGTACTTC. The V gene is TRBV7-6, the J gene TRBJ2-7, with 7 bases fitting TRBD1. This CDR3 comprises 13 residues. Germline V gene data show CDR1 as SGHVS and CDR2 as FNYEAQ. Unmatched junction bases numbered 4, after V lost 2 bases and J lost 6 bases. Full variable domain (missing parts from reference TRBV7-6 and TRBJ2-7): GAGVSQSPRYKVTKRGQDVALRCDPISGHVSLYWYRQALGQGPEFLTYFNYEAQQDKSGLPNDRFSAERPEGSISTLTIQRTEQRDSAMYRCASSLRGPGEQYFGPGTRLTVT.

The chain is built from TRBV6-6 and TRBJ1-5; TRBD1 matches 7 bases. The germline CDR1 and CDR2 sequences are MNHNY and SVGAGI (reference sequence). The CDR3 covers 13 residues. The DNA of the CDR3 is TGTGCTACCCGGGGGACAGATTATCAGCCCCAGCATTTT. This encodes CATRGTDYQPQHF.

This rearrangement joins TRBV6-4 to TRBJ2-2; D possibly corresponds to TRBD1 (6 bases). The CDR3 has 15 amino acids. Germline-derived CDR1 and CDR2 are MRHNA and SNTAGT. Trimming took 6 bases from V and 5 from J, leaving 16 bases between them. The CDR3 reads CASRPQGQGTGELFF. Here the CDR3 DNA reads TGTGCCAGCAGGCCCCAGGGGCAAGGTACCGGGGAGCTGTTTTTT.

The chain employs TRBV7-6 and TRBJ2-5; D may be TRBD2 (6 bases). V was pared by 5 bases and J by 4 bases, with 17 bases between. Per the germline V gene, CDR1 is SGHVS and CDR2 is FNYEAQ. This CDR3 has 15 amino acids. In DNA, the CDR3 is TGTGCCAGCAGCCAGAGGGCGGGAAGGGGAGAGACCCAGTACTTC. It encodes CASSQRAGRGETQYF.

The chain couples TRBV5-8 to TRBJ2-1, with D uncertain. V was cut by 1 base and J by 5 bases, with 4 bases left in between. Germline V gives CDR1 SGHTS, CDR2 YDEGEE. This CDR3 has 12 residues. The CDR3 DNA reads TGTGCCAGCAGCTTGATAGACAATGAGCAGTTCTTC. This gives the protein CASSLIDNEQFF.

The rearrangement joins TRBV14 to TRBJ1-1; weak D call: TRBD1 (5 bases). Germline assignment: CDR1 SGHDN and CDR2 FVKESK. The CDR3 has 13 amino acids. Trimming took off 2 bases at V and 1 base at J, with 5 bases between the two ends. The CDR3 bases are TGTGCCAGCAGCCAACAGGGGAACACTGAAGCTTTCTTT. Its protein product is CASSQQGNTEAFF.

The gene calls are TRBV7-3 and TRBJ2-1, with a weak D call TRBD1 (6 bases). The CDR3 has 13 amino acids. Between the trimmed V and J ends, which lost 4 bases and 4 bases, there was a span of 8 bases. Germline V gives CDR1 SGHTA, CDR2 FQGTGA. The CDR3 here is CASSWGPYNEQFF. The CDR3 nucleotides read TGTGCCAGCAGCTGGGGGCCTTACAATGAGCAGTTCTTC.

CDR3 in amino acids: CASSARLAKEVYEQYF. DNA for the CDR3: TGTGCCAGCAGCGCAAGACTAGCGAAAGAGGTCTACGAGCAGTACTTC. The chain combines TRBV9 with TRBJ2-7; TRBD2 agrees at 8 bases. The CDR3 loop spans 16 amino acids. Trimming at V came to 3 bases and at J to 3 bases, leaving 11 bases not matched to a gene. Germline lookup yields CDR1 SGDLS and CDR2 YYNGEE.

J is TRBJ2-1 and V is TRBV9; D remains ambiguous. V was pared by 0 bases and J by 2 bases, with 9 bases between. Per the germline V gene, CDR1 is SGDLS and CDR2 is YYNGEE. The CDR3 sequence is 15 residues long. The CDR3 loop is CASSVVGDAYNEQFF. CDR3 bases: TGTGCCAGCAGCGTAGTAGGAGACGCCTACAATGAGCAGTTCTTC.

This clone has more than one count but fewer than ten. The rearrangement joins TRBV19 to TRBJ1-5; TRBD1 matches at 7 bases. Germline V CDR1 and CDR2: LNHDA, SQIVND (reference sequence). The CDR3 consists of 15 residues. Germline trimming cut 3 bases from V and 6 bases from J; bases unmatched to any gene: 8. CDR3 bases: TGTGCCAGTAGTATCGGGGCAGGGGGGCGTCAGCCCCAGCATTTT. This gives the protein CASSIGAGGRQPQHF.

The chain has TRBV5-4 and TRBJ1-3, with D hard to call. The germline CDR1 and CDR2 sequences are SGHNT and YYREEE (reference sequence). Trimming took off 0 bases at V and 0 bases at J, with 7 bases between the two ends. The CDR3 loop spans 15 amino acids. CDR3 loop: CASSLEPSSGNTIYF. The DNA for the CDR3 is TGTGCCAGCAGCTTGGAGCCGAGCTCTGGAAACACCATATATTTT.

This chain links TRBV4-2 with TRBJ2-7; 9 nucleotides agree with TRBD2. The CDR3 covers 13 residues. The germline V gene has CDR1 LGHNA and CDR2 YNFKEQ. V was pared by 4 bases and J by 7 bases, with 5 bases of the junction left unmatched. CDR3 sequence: CASSRLAGDEQYF. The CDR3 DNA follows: TGTGCCAGCAGCCGATTAGCGGGGGATGAGCAGTACTTC.

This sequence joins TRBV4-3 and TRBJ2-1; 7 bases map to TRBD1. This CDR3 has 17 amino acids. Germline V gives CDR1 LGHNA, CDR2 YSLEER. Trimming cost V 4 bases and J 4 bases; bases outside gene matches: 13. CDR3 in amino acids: CASSLRSGTATYNEQFF. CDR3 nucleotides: TGCGCCAGCAGCCTTCGCTCTGGGACAGCGACTTACAATGAGCAGTTCTTC.

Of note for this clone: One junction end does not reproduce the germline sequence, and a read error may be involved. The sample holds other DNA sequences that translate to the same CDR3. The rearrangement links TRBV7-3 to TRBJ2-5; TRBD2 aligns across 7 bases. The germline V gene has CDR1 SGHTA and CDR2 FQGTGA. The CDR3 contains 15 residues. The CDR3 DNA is TGTGCCAGCAGCGCTAGGGCGGGGGTACAAGAGACTCAGTACTTC. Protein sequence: CASSARAGVQETQYF.

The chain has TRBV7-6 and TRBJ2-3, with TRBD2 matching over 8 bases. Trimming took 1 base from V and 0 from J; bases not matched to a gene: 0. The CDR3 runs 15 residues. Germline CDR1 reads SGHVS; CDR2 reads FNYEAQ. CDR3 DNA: TGTGCCAGCAGCTTAGGACTAGCGAGCACAGATACGCAGTATTTT. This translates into CASSLGLASTDTQYF.

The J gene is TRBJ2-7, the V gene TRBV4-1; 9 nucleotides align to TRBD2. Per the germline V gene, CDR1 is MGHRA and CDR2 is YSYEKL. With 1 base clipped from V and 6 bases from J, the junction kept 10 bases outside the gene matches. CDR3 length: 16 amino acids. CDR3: CASSQASGIGSSEQYF. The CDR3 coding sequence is TGCGCCAGCAGCCAAGCTAGCGGGATAGGGTCGAGCGAGCAGTACTTC.

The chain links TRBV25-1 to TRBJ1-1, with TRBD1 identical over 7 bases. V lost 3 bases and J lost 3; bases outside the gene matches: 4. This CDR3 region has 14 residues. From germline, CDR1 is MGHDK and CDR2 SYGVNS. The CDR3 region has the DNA TGTGCCAGCAGTGATGGGACAGAATACACTGAAGCTTTCTTT. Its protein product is CASSDGTEYTEAFF.

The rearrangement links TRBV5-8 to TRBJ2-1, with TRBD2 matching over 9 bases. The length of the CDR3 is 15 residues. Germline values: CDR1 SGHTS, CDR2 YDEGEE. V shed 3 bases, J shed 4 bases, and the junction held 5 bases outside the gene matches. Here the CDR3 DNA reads TGTGCCAGCAGCTACGGGGGACTAGCTTACAATGAGCAGTTCTTC. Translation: CASSYGGLAYNEQFF. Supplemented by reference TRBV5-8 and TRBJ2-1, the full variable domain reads EAGVTQSPTHLIKTRGQQATLRCSPISGHTSVYWYQQALGLGLQFLLWYDEGEERNRGNFPPRFSGRQFPNYSSELNVNALELEDSALYLCASSYGGLAYNEQFFGPGTRLTVL.

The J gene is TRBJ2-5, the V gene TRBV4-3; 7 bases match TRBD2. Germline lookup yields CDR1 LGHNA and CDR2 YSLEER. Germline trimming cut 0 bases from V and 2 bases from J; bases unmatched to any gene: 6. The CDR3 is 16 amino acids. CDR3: CASSQDAGVLQETQYF. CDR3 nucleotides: TGCGCCAGCAGCCAAGACGCGGGGGTGTTGCAAGAGACCCAGTACTTC.

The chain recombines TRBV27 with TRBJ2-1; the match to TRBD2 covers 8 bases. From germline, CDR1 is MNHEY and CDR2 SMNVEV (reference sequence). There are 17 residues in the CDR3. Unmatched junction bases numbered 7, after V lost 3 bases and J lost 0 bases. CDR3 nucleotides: TGTGCCAGCAGTTTCTCGACTAGCGCGAGCTCCTACAATGAGCAGTTCTTC. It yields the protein CASSFSTSASSYNEQFF.

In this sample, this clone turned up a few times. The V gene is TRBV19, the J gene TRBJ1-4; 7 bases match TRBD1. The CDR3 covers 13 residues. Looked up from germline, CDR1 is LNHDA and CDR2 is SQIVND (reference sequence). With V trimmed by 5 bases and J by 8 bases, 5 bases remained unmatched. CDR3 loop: CASSQGEREKLFF. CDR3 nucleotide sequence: TGTGCCAGTAGTCAGGGGGAGAGAGAAAAACTGTTTTTT.

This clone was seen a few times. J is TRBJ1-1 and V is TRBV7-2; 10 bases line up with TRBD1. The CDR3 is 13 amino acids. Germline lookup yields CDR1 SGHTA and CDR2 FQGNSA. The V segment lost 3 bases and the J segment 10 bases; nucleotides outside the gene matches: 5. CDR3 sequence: CASSFGTGDSAFF. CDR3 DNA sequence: TGTGCCAGCAGCTTCGGGACAGGGGATTCAGCTTTCTTT.

CDR3 loop: CATAASYEQYF. CDR3 in DNA: TGTGCCACCGCGGCTAGCTACGAGCAGTACTTC. This sequence joins TRBV7-9 and TRBJ2-7; the D is unclear. The CDR3 runs to 11 residues. The ends were cut back, 10 bases at V and 3 bases at J, with 10 bases in the middle. Germline-derived CDR1 and CDR2 are SEHNR and FQNEAQ (reference sequence).

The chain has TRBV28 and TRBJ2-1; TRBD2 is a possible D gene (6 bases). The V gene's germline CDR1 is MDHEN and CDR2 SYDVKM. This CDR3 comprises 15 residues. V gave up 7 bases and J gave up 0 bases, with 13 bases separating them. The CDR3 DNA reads TGTGCCAGCACCAACGGGAGAAGCTCCTACAATGAGCAGTTCTTC. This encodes CASTNGRSSYNEQFF.

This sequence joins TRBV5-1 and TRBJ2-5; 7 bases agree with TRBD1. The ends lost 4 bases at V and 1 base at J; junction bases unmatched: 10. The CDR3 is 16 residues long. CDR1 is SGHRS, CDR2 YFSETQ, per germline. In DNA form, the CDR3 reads TGCGCCAGCAGCCGAGCGACAGGGTCCATCCAAGAGACCCAGTACTTC. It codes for CASSRATGSIQETQYF.

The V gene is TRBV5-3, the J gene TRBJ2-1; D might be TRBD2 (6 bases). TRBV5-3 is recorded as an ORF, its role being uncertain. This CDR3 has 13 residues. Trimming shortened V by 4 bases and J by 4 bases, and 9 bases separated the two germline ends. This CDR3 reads CARSRGRYNEQFF. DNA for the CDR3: TGTGCCAGAAGCCGAGGGAGGTACAATGAGCAGTTCTTC.